This TCR beta chain was profiled in a study of T cell repertoires in ileal Crohn's disease. Study-level background: Operated complications were stricturing disease (61%) and penetrating disease (approximately 39%). Findings of the study overall: Endoscopic recurrence occurred in every patient whose clonality exceeded 26.8%. Clonal expansions were more frequent in active smokers than non-smokers at surgery.

Sequenced by immunoSEQ multiplex PCR; TCRdb stores in-frame clones only, minus some. The table shows approximately 4,000 clones, with roughly 80% occurring only once. About this clone itself: Its antigen is still unknown.

The CDR3 spans 14 residues. Germline CDR1 is LNHNV and CDR2 is YYDKDF (reference sequence). The V segment lost 5 bases and the J segment 7 bases; nucleotides outside the gene matches: 8. Source material: ileal tissue. The chain is built from TRBV15 and TRBJ1-5, with 7 bases aligning to TRBD1. The source of this sequence is an adult with Crohn's disease. This chain's CDR3 is CATSSEGGRQPQHF. The CDR3 coding sequence is TGTGCCACCAGCTCGGAAGGGGGCAGGCAGCCCCAGCATTTT. The variable domain in full, completed from reference TRBV15 and TRBJ1-5, reads DAMVIQNPRYQVTQFGKPVTLSCSQTLNHNVMYWYQQKSSQAPKLLFHYYDKDFNNEADTPDNFQSRRPNTSFCFLDIRSPGLGDTAMYLCATSSEGGRQPQHFGDGTRLSIL.